This is a list of T cell receptor beta chains from one sample in a study of blood T cell repertoires in COVID-19. Sequencing used immunoSEQ multiplex PCR; TCRdb keeps in-frame clones, though not all of them. Of 35,000 to 40,000 clones detected, over 65% appear once; the ten largest clones hold over 15%. Source material: peripheral blood. These receptors were taken from a man aged 65 to 85 with acute or convalescent COVID-19. The CDR3 runs from the conserved cysteine through the conserved F or W. A D gene is named only where the DNA matches it firmly. Size values are once, few and many counts, or a class for expanded clones, and some rows have none.

D: .; length: 13; V: TRBV9; J: TRBJ2-5; size: .; DNA: TGTGCCAGCAGCGAAACTAGCAGGGAGACCCAGTACTTC; CDR3: CASSETSRETQYF
D: TRBD1; length: 13; V: TRBV18; J: TRBJ1-2; size: .; DNA: TGTGCCAGCTCCCCCAGACAGGGATGGGGCTACACCTTC; CDR3: CASSPRQGWGYTF
D: .; length: 18; V: TRBV16; J: TRBJ1-5; size: .; DNA: TGTGCCAGCAGCCAATCTCTACAGGTAGGAGTGAGCAATCAGCCCCAGCATTTT; CDR3: CASSQSLQVGVSNQPQHF
D: TRBD1; length: 14; V: TRBV25-1; J: TRBJ2-3; size: once; DNA: TGTGCCAGCAGTCCGACAGGGAGTACAGATACGCAGTATTTT; CDR3: CASSPTGSTDTQYF
D: TRBD1; length: 13; V: TRBV2; J: TRBJ2-5; size: .; DNA: TGTGCCAGCAAAGGACAGGTCAGAGAGACCCAGTACTTC; CDR3: CASKGQVRETQYF
D: .; length: 16; V: TRBV27; J: TRBJ1-6; size: once; DNA: TGTGCCAGCAGTTTATCTTCCAGAACATATAATTCACCCCTCCACTTT; CDR3: CASSLSSRTYNSPLHF
D: .; length: 14; V: TRBV7-9; J: TRBJ2-7; size: few; DNA: TGTGCCAGCAGCGATACAGGGTCCCTAGCCGAGCAGTACTTC; CDR3: CASSDTGSLAEQYF
D: TRBD2; length: 14; V: TRBV7-9; J: TRBJ2-7; size: few; DNA: TGTGCCAGCAGTACTAGCGGGGGCTCCTACGAGCAGTACTTC; CDR3: CASSTSGGSYEQYF
D: TRBD2; length: 16; V: TRBV3-1/TRBV3-2; J: TRBJ2-7; size: .; DNA: TGTGCCAGCAGCCAAGACCGAGCGGGAGTCTTCTACGAGCAGTACTTC; CDR3: CASSQDRAGVFYEQYF
D: TRBD2; length: 16; V: TRBV6-5; J: TRBJ2-1; size: .; DNA: TGTGCCAGCAGTTACGAGGGCGGGGGACCCTACAATGAGCAGTTCTTC; CDR3: CASSYEGGGPYNEQFF
D: TRBD2; length: 16; V: TRBV9; J: TRBJ2-7; size: .; DNA: TGTGCCAGCAGCGTAGAAGGGAATAGCGGGCCCTACGAGCAGTACTTC; CDR3: CASSVEGNSGPYEQYF
D: .; length: 12; V: TRBV5-6; J: TRBJ1-2; size: .; DNA: TGTGCCAGCAGCTTCGATAGGAGGAGCTACACCTTC; CDR3: CASSFDRRSYTF
D: .; length: 13; V: TRBV9; J: TRBJ1-1; size: .; DNA: TGTGCCAGCAGCCCTTCGTCTGACACTGAAGCTTTCTTT; CDR3: CASSPSSDTEAFF
D: .; length: 13; V: TRBV12-3/TRBV12-4; J: TRBJ1-1; size: .; DNA: TGTGCCAGCAGTTTAGGGGCCCCGACTGAAGCTTTCTTT; CDR3: CASSLGAPTEAFF
D: .; length: 15; V: TRBV6-2/TRBV6-3; J: TRBJ1-6; size: .; DNA: TGTGCCAGCAGTTCCGGACAGTACTATAATTCACCCCTCCACTTT; CDR3: CASSSGQYYNSPLHF
D: .; length: 12; V: TRBV7-8; J: TRBJ1-3; size: few; DNA: TGTGCCAGCAGCTCCGGTGGAAACACCATATATTTT; CDR3: CASSSGGNTIYF
D: .; length: 15; V: TRBV11-2; J: TRBJ2-1; size: .; DNA: TGTGCCAGCAGCCCCCGGGACAACTCCTACAATGAGCAGTTCTTC; CDR3: CASSPRDNSYNEQFF
D: .; length: 16; V: TRBV5-5; J: TRBJ1-4; size: .; DNA: TGTGCCAGCAGCCTCCCAATGCGAGCAACTAATGAAAAACTGTTTTTT; CDR3: CASSLPMRATNEKLFF
D: .; length: 14; V: TRBV11-2; J: TRBJ1-6; size: .; DNA: TGTGCCAGCAGCTTCACAGCCAACAATTCACCCCTCCACTTT; CDR3: CASSFTANNSPLHF
D: .; length: 14; V: TRBV5-1; J: TRBJ1-1; size: .; DNA: TGCGCCAGCAGCTTGGCAATAACGGACACTGAAGCTTTCTTT; CDR3: CASSLAITDTEAFF
D: TRBD1; length: 20; V: TRBV24-1; J: TRBJ1-4; size: .; DNA: TGTGCCACCAGTGATTTGGCTGGGACAGGGTCGAGGGACAACAATGAAAAACTGTTTTTT; CDR3: CATSDLAGTGSRDNNEKLFF
D: .; length: 15; V: TRBV2; J: TRBJ2-7; size: .; DNA: TGTGCCAGCAGTGAGGGAGGGGTCAGGGGCTACGAGCAGTACTTC; CDR3: CASSEGGVRGYEQYF
D: .; length: 16; V: TRBV19; J: TRBJ2-1; size: .; DNA: TGTGCCAGCAGCCTCGGGGGGCTAAGCTCCTACAATGAGCAGTTCTTC; CDR3: CASSLGGLSSYNEQFF
D: TRBD1; length: 15; V: TRBV4-3; J: TRBJ2-2; size: .; DNA: TGCGCCAGCAGCCAAGACAGGGGGCCCACCGGGGAGCTGTTTTTT; CDR3: CASSQDRGPTGELFF
D: .; length: 14; V: TRBV7-8; J: TRBJ2-7; size: .; DNA: TGTGCCAGCAGCTTCTCGGAGGGGCCGAACGAGCAGTACTTC; CDR3: CASSFSEGPNEQYF
D: .; length: 14; V: TRBV10-2; J: TRBJ2-1; size: .; DNA: TGCGCCAGCATGAGGGGGAGCTCCTACAATGAGCAGTTCTTC; CDR3: CASMRGSSYNEQFF
D: TRBD1; length: 15; V: TRBV18; J: TRBJ1-2; size: .; DNA: TGTGCCAGCTCACGACCGACAGGGTATGACTATGGCTACACCTTC; CDR3: CASSRPTGYDYGYTF
D: TRBD1; length: 13; V: TRBV3-1/TRBV3-2; J: TRBJ2-7; size: .; DNA: TGTGCCAGCAGCCCCGGGACAGGGAACGAGCAGTACTTC; CDR3: CASSPGTGNEQYF
D: .; length: 15; V: TRBV5-4; J: TRBJ1-2; size: .; DNA: TGTGCCAGCAGCCCGGCCGCTAGGGACTTATATGGCTACACCTTC; CDR3: CASSPAARDLYGYTF
D: .; length: 14; V: TRBV28; J: TRBJ1-2; size: .; DNA: TGTGCCAGCAGTTTCGGGGGGCGCGTCTATGGCTACACCTTC; CDR3: CASSFGGRVYGYTF
D: TRBD1; length: 14; V: TRBV27; J: TRBJ1-6; size: .; DNA: TGTGCCAGCAGTTCGGGACAGAGGAATTCACCCCTCCACTTT; CDR3: CASSSGQRNSPLHF
D: .; length: 11; V: TRBV11-2; J: TRBJ1-2; size: .; DNA: TGTGCCAGCAGCCCGGGGATTGGCTACACCTTC; CDR3: CASSPGIGYTF
D: TRBD2; length: 16; V: TRBV7-2; J: TRBJ2-7; size: .; DNA: TGTGCCAGCAGCTCCAGAACTAGCGGGGCCTCCTACGAGCAGTACTTC; CDR3: CASSSRTSGASYEQYF
D: .; length: 14; V: TRBV28; J: TRBJ1-5; size: .; DNA: TGTGCCAGCAGCCATCCCAATGGCAATCAGCCCCAGCATTTT; CDR3: CASSHPNGNQPQHF
D: TRBD1; length: 15; V: TRBV6-5; J: TRBJ1-1; size: .; DNA: TGTGCCAGCAGTTCCCCCGACAGGGCAGACACTGAAGCTTTCTTT; CDR3: CASSSPDRADTEAFF
D: .; length: 14; V: TRBV18; J: TRBJ1-2; size: .; DNA: TGTGCCAGCTCACCCAACAGGGATGGTTATGGCTACACCTTC; CDR3: CASSPNRDGYGYTF
D: .; length: 16; V: TRBV4-3; J: TRBJ1-3; size: .; DNA: TGCGCCAGCAGCCGAGATCCTAACAGCTCTGGAAACACCATATATTTT; CDR3: CASSRDPNSSGNTIYF